Here is one T cell receptor (beta chain) with its context. Its antigen remains unidentified. Specified time point: newly diagnosed, previously untreated cHL patient sample. Magnetic depletion of non-target cells from thawed PBMCs yielded purified CD8+ T cells. The authors used newly diagnosed, untreated classical Hodgkin lymphoma PBMCs as comparison. The data belong to a study of PD-1 blockade in classical Hodgkin lymphoma. Study results and limitations: Baseline TCR diversity was reportedly lower in newly diagnosed patients than healthy donors. Nothing has yet pinned down what causes the repertoire differences, possibly disease activity or prior therapy.

The CDR3 covers 15 residues. Germline assignment: CDR1 SGHDN and CDR2 FVKESK. V lost 2 bases and J lost 3, with 14 bases in between. The method was immunoSEQ multiplex PCR; TCRdb's version includes in-frame clones alone and lacks a portion of them. The top ten clones hold 4.5% to 7.5% of a sample with 13,000 to 15,000 clones, about 90% of them seen once. The rearrangement links TRBV14 to TRBJ2-7; perhaps TRBD2 as D (6 bases). The sample comprised CD8+ T cells from blood. The origin of this receptor is a human donor with classical Hodgkin lymphoma. The CDR3 loop reads CASSQTSSDLYEQYF. For the CDR3, the DNA is TGTGCCAGCAGCCAAACGTCTAGCGACCTCTACGAGCAGTACTTC.